This T cell receptor beta chain was recovered during a study of cytotoxic CD8 clonotypes in ibrutinib-treated CLL. Study conclusions and caveats: Clonality at baseline surpassed age-matched healthy donors and tracked circulating CD8+ T-cell counts.

The method was immunoSEQ multiplex PCR; TCRdb's version includes in-frame clones alone and lacks a portion of them. Found here are roughly 40,000 clones, over 60% of them singletons; the top ten hold 13%. The CDR3 covers 13 residues. Germline-derived CDR1 and CDR2 are MNHEY and SMNVEV (reference sequence). Trimming took 5 bases from V and 1 from J, leaving 8 bases between them. This clone was counted a few times. The antigen remains unidentified. The input for sequencing was PBMCs, taken after 12 months of ibrutinib treatment. The sequence came from a human donor with chronic lymphocytic leukemia. The chain recombines TRBV27 with TRBJ1-1; no firm D call. CDR3 protein: CASSKHPNTEAFF. CDR3 nucleotides: TGTGCCAGCAGTAAACATCCGAACACTGAAGCTTTCTTT.